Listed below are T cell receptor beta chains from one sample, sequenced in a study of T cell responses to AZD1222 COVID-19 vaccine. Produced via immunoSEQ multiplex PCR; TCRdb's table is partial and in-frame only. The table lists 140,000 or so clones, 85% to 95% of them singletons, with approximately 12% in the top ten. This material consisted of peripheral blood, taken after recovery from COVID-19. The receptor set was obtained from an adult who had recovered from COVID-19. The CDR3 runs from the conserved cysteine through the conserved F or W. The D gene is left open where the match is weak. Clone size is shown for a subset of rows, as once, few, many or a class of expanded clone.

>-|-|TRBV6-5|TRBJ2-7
CASSYSVGTSYEQYF
TGTGCCAGCAGTTACTCTGTAGGGACCTCCTACGAGCAGTACTTC
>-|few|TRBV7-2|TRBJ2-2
CASSLAGDTGELFF
TGTGCCAGCAGCTTAGCGGGGGACACCGGGGAGCTGTTTTTT
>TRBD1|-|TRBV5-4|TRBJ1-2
CASSSGQGGYGYTF
TGTGCCAGCAGCTCGGGACAGGGCGGCTATGGCTACACCTTC
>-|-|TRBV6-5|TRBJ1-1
CASSYSRYTGDTEAFF
TGTGCCAGCAGTTACTCGCGATACACGGGGGACACTGAAGCTTTCTTT
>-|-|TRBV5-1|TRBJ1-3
CASDNRGGRNTIYF
TGCGCCAGCGATAACCGTGGGGGGAGAAACACCATATATTTT
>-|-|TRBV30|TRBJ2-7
CAWSARPLTTRSSYEQYF
TGTGCCTGGAGTGCAAGGCCCCTCACGACAAGAAGCTCCTACGAGCAGTACTTC
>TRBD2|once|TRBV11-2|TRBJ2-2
CASSRTSGRAGTGELFF
TGTGCCAGCAGCCGAACTAGCGGGAGGGCCGGGACCGGGGAGCTGTTTTTT
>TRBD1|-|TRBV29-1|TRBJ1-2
CSVQKGGTDRQGYTF
TGCAGCGTTCAAAAAGGAGGGACAGACCGGCAAGGCTACACCTTC
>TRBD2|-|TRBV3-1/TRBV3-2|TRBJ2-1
CASSQRVAGGNEQFF
TGTGCCAGCAGCCAAAGGGTAGCGGGAGGCAATGAGCAGTTCTTC
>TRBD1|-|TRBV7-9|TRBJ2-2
CASSLRGQGSKTGELFF
TGTGCCAGCAGCTTAAGGGGACAGGGATCAAAAACCGGGGAGCTGTTTTTT
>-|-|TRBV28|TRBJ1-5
CASSYSSNQPQHF
TGTGCCAGCAGTTACTCAAGCAATCAGCCCCAGCATTTT
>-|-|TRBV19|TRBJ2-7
CASSVRSLWRQYF
TGTGCCAGTAGTGTCCGATCCTTATGGCGGCAGTACTTC
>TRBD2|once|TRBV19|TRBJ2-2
CASSKAGVTRAGELFF
TGTGCCAGTAGTAAAGCGGGAGTTACACGGGCCGGGGAGCTGTTTTTT
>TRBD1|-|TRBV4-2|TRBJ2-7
CASSQEGQRGLEQYF
TGTGCCAGCAGCCAAGAGGGACAGAGGGGCCTCGAGCAGTACTTC
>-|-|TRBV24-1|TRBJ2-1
CATSNRVEEQFF
TGTGCCACCAGTAACAGGGTGGAAGAGCAGTTCTTC
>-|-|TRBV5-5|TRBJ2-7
CASSLAQTKSSYEQYF
TGTGCCAGCAGCTTGGCCCAGACCAAAAGCTCCTACGAGCAGTACTTC
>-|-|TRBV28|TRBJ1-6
CASRGIDTGTYNSPLHF
TGTGCCAGCAGGGGTATTGACACGGGGACCTATAATTCACCCCTCCACTTT
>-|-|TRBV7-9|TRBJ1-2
CASSASGTTYGYTF
TGTGCCAGCAGCGCCTCCGGGACAACCTATGGCTACACCTTC
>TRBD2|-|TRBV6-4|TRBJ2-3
CASSDVAGARDTQYF
TGTGCCAGCAGTGACGTAGCGGGAGCTAGAGATACGCAGTATTTT
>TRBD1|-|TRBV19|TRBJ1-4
CASSRQGGTNEKLFF
TGTGCCAGTAGCCGCCAGGGGGGAACTAATGAAAAACTGTTTTTT
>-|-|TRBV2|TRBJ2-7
CASRSRDTSYEQYF
TGTGCCAGCAGGTCCCGGGACACTTCCTACGAGCAGTACTTC
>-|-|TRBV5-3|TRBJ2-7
CARSLDRGSYEQYF
TGTGCCAGAAGCTTGGATAGGGGGAGCTACGAGCAGTACTTC
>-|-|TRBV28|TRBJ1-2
CASSLSRYGYTF
TGTGCCAGCAGTTTATCGCGGTATGGCTACACCTTC
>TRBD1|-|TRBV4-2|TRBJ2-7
CASSQDRGFEQYF
TGTGCCAGCAGCCAGGACAGGGGGTTCGAGCAGTACTTC
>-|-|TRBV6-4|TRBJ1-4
CASSGGTQGKLFF
TGTGCCAGCAGTGGAGGGACACAGGGAAAACTGTTTTTT
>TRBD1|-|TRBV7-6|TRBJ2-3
CASSSPATGTGGTDTQYF
TGTGCCAGCAGCTCCCCGGCGACCGGGACAGGGGGCACAGATACGCAGTATTTT
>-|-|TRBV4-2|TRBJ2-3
CASSQVADTQYF
TGTGCCAGCAGCCAAGTGGCAGATACGCAGTATTTT
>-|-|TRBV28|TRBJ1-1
CASSLAGGEAAAVTFF
TGTGCCAGCAGTTTGGCCGGAGGGGAGGCGGCTGCCGTGACTTTCTTT
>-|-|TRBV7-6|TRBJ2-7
CANVTGTLSSYEQYF
TGTGCCAACGTGACCGGGACTCTGAGCTCCTACGAGCAGTACTTC
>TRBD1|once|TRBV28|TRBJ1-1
CASSPTDRVGAFF
TGTGCCAGCAGTCCCACCGACAGGGTGGGGGCTTTCTTT
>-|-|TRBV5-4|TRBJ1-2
CAVTGFNYGYTF
TGTGCCGTTACAGGGTTTAACTATGGCTACACCTTC
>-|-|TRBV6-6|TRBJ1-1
CASSYAIGHTNTEAFF
TGTGCCAGCAGTTACGCTATCGGACACACGAACACTGAAGCTTTCTTT
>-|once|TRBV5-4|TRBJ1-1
CASSEDVTSMNTEAFF
TGTGCCAGCAGCGAGGACGTCACCTCGATGAACACTGAAGCTTTCTTT
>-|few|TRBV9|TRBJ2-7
CASSVGFSYEQYF
TGTGCCAGCAGCGTAGGGTTCTCCTACGAGCAGTACTTC
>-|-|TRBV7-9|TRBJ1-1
CASSLREINTEAFF
TGTGCCAGCAGCTTAAGGGAGATAAACACTGAAGCTTTCTTT
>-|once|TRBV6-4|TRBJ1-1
CASSVDMNTEAFF
TGTGCCAGCAGTGTAGACATGAACACTGAAGCTTTCTTT
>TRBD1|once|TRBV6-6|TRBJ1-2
CASTRETGRFYGYTF
TGTGCCAGCACCAGGGAGACAGGGCGATTCTATGGCTACACCTTC
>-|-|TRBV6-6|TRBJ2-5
CASSYSGRKETQYF
TGTGCCAGCAGTTACTCTGGCAGGAAAGAGACCCAGTACTTC
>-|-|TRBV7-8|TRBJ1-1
CASSLGPENTEAFF
TGTGCCAGCAGCTTAGGGCCTGAGAACACTGAAGCTTTCTTT
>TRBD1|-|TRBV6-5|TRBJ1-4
CASNVRGTVNEKLFF
TGTGCCAGCAATGTAAGGGGGACAGTGAATGAAAAACTGTTTTTT
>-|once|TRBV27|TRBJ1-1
CASSYLGTPVRTEAFF
TGTGCCAGCAGTTATCTCGGGACTCCTGTTAGAACTGAAGCTTTCTTT
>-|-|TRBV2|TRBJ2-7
CASSPEGHEQYF
TGTGCCAGCAGCCCTGAGGGGCACGAGCAGTACTTC
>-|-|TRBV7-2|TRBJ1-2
CASSFGQQNYGYTF
TGTGCCAGCAGCTTTGGACAGCAAAACTATGGCTACACCTTC
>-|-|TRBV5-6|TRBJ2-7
CASSWGGRPGAYEQYF
TGTGCCAGCAGCTGGGGGGGCCGTCCGGGGGCCTACGAGCAGTACTTC
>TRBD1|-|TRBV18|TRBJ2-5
CASSETGLETQYF
TGTGCCAGCTCAGAGACAGGGCTGGAGACCCAGTACTTC
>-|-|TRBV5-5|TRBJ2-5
CAAAKGGQGETQYF
TGTGCCGCCGCGAAGGGAGGTCAGGGGGAGACCCAGTACTTC
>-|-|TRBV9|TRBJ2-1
CASSDVPGRADEQFF
TGTGCCAGCAGCGATGTCCCGGGACGCGCCGATGAGCAGTTCTTC
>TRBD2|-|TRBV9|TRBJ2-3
CASSVGASGLTDTQYF
TGTGCCAGCAGCGTAGGGGCTAGCGGCCTCACAGATACGCAGTATTTT
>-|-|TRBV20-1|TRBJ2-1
CSAPSWYEQFF
TGCAGTGCTCCTTCCTGGTATGAGCAGTTCTTC
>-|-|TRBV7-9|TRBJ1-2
CASSPPDRVYGYTF
TGTGCCAGCAGCCCTCCAGACAGAGTCTATGGCTACACCTTC
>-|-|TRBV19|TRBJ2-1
CASREGTRSYNEQFF
TGTGCCAGTAGGGAGGGGACCCGGTCTTACAATGAGCAGTTCTTC
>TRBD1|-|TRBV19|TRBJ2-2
CATRGQGTGELFF
TGTGCCACGAGAGGACAGGGGACCGGGGAGCTGTTTTTT
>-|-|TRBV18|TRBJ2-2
CASSPNTGSNTGELFF
TGTGCCAGCTCACCAAACACAGGCTCGAACACCGGGGAGCTGTTTTTT